Below are 20 T cell receptor beta chains sequenced from a single sample in a study of cytomegalovirus exposure and HLA in healthy donors. PCR primers comprised 60 Vbeta and 13 Jbeta primers. Sequenced by immunoSEQ multiplex PCR; TCRdb stores in-frame clones only, minus some. This repertoire includes some 150,000 clones. Input material: PBMCs. The receptor set was obtained from a woman younger than 35 in good health and CMV-seronegative.

The chain is built from TRBV5-5 and TRBJ2-1; the D gene is possibly TRBD2 (6 bases). CDR1 and CDR2 from the germline V gene are SGHKS and YYEKEE (reference sequence). The V and J ends lost 7 bases and 3 bases respectively, with 17 bases between them. The CDR3 is made up of 15 amino acids. CDR3 residues: CASVSHGGYYNEQFF. The CDR3 nucleotides read TGTGCCAGCGTATCTCATGGGGGGTACTACAATGAGCAGTTCTTC.

The V call is TRBV19, the J call TRBJ1-1; TRBD1 aligns across 7 bases. The junction had 7 bases not matched to a gene; V was cut back by 0 bases and J by 0 bases. Germline V gene data show CDR1 as LNHDA and CDR2 as SQIVND (reference sequence). The CDR3 extends over 17 amino acids. Here the CDR3 DNA reads TGTGCCAGTAGTATAGATCAGGACAGGCCCATGAACACTGAAGCTTTCTTT. Amino acids: CASSIDQDRPMNTEAFF.

This chain connects TRBV18 to TRBJ2-7; 9 bases line up with TRBD1. Germline CDR1 and CDR2: KGHSH and LQKENI. Trimming at V came to 4 bases and at J to 0 bases, leaving 4 bases not matched to a gene. The CDR3 spans 15 residues. This CDR3 reads CASSLGQGSSYEQYF. CDR3 nucleotide sequence: TGTGCCAGCTCACTAGGACAGGGGAGCTCCTACGAGCAGTACTTC.

The J gene is TRBJ2-2, the V gene TRBV11-1, with 9 bases fitting TRBD2. Germline V gene sequence: CDR1 SGHAT, CDR2 FQDESV (reference sequence). The CDR3 is 16 amino acids. The V gene end was trimmed by 3 bases and the J gene end by 4 bases; junction bases not matched to a gene: 6. The CDR3 sequence is CASSFSGSEATGELFF. The CDR3 DNA sequence: TGTGCCAGCAGCTTTAGCGGGAGTGAGGCCACCGGGGAGCTGTTTTTT.

The J gene is TRBJ2-1, the V gene TRBV2; D not resolved. Germline lookup yields CDR1 SNHLY and CDR2 FYNNEI. The CDR3 is made up of 16 amino acids. V shed 6 bases and J shed 0 bases, with 15 bases lying between them. DNA of the CDR3: TGTGCCAGCAGCGCCAGTGGGCGCAGCTCCTACAATGAGCAGTTCTTC. Residues: CASSASGRSSYNEQFF.

This chain connects TRBV7-3 to TRBJ2-3, with 8 bases identical to TRBD2. CDR1 and CDR2 (germline): SGHTA, FQGTGA. The V and J ends lost 4 bases and 4 bases, in that order; junction bases with no gene match: 7. This CDR3 has 15 residues. The CDR3 reads CASSSGTSRADTQYF. The CDR3 DNA sequence: TGTGCCAGCAGCTCCGGGACTAGTCGCGCAGATACGCAGTATTTT. The full variable domain, in which reference TRBV7-3 and TRBJ2-3 provide the parts outside the CDR3, is GAGVSQTPSNKVTEKGKYVELRCDPISGHTALYWYRQSLGQGPEFLIYFQGTGAADDSGLPNDRFFAVRPEGSVSTLKIQRTERGDSAVYLCASSSGTSRADTQYFGPGTRLTVL.

V and J are TRBV6-1 and TRBJ1-1; D possibly corresponds to TRBD1 (6 bases). V was trimmed by 8 bases and J by 4 bases, leaving 14 bases between them. CDR3 length: 13 residues. Germline lookup yields CDR1 MNHNS and CDR2 SASEGT. The CDR3, as DNA: TGTGCCAGCCAGGCAGGGGATCCCACTGAAGCTTTCTTT. Translating it yields CASQAGDPTEAFF.

J is TRBJ2-7 and V is TRBV5-1; TRBD1 might be the D (6 bases). The CDR3 loop spans 14 amino acids. Germline-derived CDR1 and CDR2 are SGHRS and YFSETQ. V shed 1 base and J shed 2 bases, with 10 bases lying between them. This chain's CDR3 is CASSLRAGAYEQYV. As DNA, the CDR3 is TGCGCCAGCAGCTTGCGGGCAGGGGCCTACGAGCAGTACGTC.

The chain couples TRBV30 to TRBJ2-2; the match to TRBD2 covers 12 bases. V lost 2 bases to trimming and J lost 2 bases; unmatched junction nucleotides: 3. The CDR3 is 16 residues long. Germline lookup yields CDR1 GTSNPN and CDR2 SVGIG (reference sequence). DNA of the CDR3: TGTGCCTGGAGTACTGGACTAGCGGGAAACACCGGGGAGCTGTTTTTT. Translated: CAWSTGLAGNTGELFF.

The J gene is TRBJ2-7, the V gene TRBV19, with unresolved D. This CDR3 region has 13 residues. The germline V and J ends were trimmed by 3 bases and 6 bases, with 12 bases remaining between them. The V gene's germline CDR1 is LNHDA and CDR2 SQIVND (reference sequence). The CDR3 region is CASSMGLFGEQYV. CDR3 DNA: TGTGCCAGTAGTATGGGCCTATTCGGCGAGCAGTACGTC.

The chain recombines TRBV2 with TRBJ2-1; 12 bases match TRBD2. With V trimmed by 7 bases and J by 2 bases, 9 bases remained unmatched. The CDR3 loop spans 17 amino acids. CDR1 is SNHLY, CDR2 FYNNEI, per germline. The CDR3 DNA sequence: TGTGCCAGCAATAGGGCTAGCGGGAGGGGGACCTACAATGAGCAGTTCTTC. It encodes CASNRASGRGTYNEQFF.

The chain is built from TRBV11-2 and TRBJ2-2, with TRBD2 matching 11 bases. V shed 1 base and J 0 bases; nucleotides not matched to a gene: 1. This CDR3 is built from 17 residues. The germline gives CDR1 SGHAT, CDR2 FQNNGV. Here the CDR3 reads CASSLVGLAANTGELFF. Here the CDR3 DNA reads TGTGCCAGCAGCTTAGTGGGACTAGCGGCGAACACCGGGGAGCTGTTTTTT.

This chain uses TRBV19 with TRBJ2-3, with 10 bases identical to TRBD2. V dropped 5 bases and J dropped 1; count of bases not matched to a gene: 15. Germline assignment: CDR1 LNHDA and CDR2 SQIVND (reference sequence). The CDR3 is made up of 19 amino acids. CDR3: CASSGQSSGSGPGTDTQYF. The CDR3 nucleotides are TGTGCCAGTAGTGGACAATCTAGCGGGAGCGGTCCCGGCACAGATACGCAGTATTTT. The full variable domain, with the rest looked up from reference TRBV19 and TRBJ2-3, is DGGITQSPKYLFRKEGQNVTLSCEQNLNHDAMYWYRQDPGQGLRLIYYSQIVNDFQKGDIAEGYSVSREKKESFPLTVTSAQKNPTAFYLCASSGQSSGSGPGTDTQYFGPGTRLTVL.

On this clone: Its ends do not fully match the called genes, so a read error is possible. V usage is TRBV5-1 and J usage is TRBJ2-1; 10 positions match TRBD2. The CDR3 is 17 amino acids. CDR1 and CDR2 (germline): SGHRS, YFSETQ. CDR3 amino acids: CASSLDPSGSRYTEQFF. The CDR3 DNA reads as TGCGCCAGCAGCTTGGATCCTAGCGGGAGTCGGTACACTGAGCAGTTCTTC.

The CDR3 protein is CASSLGLAGGPTGELFF. The CDR3 DNA is TGTGCCAGCAGCTTAGGACTAGCGGGAGGACCCACCGGGGAGCTGTTTTTT. This chain uses TRBV7-2 with TRBJ2-2; TRBD2 matches 13 bases. V lost 1 base and J lost 4; bases outside the gene matches: 3. This CDR3 is built from 17 residues. The germline V gene has CDR1 SGHTA and CDR2 FQGNSA. Combining the CDR3 with reference TRBV7-2 and TRBJ2-2 gives the whole variable domain GAGVSQSPSNKVTEKGKDVELRCDPISGHTALYWYRQSLGQGLEFLIYFQGNSAPDKSGLPSDRFSAERTGGSVSTLTIQRTQQEDSAVYLCASSLGLAGGPTGELFFGEGSRLTVL.

The chain carries TRBV12-5 and TRBJ2-1, with 7 bases matching TRBD2. Looked up from germline, CDR1 is LGHNT and CDR2 is FRNRAP. J gave up 13 bases and V 1 base, and 4 bases lay outside the gene matches. The CDR3 sequence is 12 residues long. CDR3 loop: CASGLARGDQFF. In DNA form, the CDR3 reads TGTGCTAGTGGTTTGGCACGGGGGGACCAGTTCTTC.

The chain is built from TRBV27 and TRBJ2-7; 9 bases align to TRBD1. CDR1 MNHEY and CDR2 SMNVEV come from the germline V gene (reference sequence). CDR3 length: 17 amino acids. With V trimmed by 5 bases and J by 2 bases, 13 bases remained unmatched. CDR3 sequence (DNA): TGTGCCAGCAGTACCTACACACCCGGGACAGGGACCTACGAGCAGTACTTC. It is translated as CASSTYTPGTGTYEQYF.

V is TRBV12-5 and J is TRBJ2-7, with 8 positions matching TRBD1. CDR1 LGHNT and CDR2 FRNRAP come from the germline V gene. This CDR3 has 15 amino acids. The J segment lost 3 bases and the V segment lost 3 bases, leaving 7 bases of the junction unmatched. The CDR3 coding sequence is TGTGCTAGTGGTTTATTATCGACAGGGGACTACGAGCAGTACTTC. It codes for CASGLLSTGDYEQYF.

This rearrangement joins TRBV10-3 to TRBJ1-2, with 7 bases matching TRBD1. The V gene's germline CDR1 is ENHRY and CDR2 SYGVKD. V gave up 11 bases and J gave up 7 bases; unmatched junction bases: 10. CDR3 size: 12 residues. CDR3 bases: TGTGCCGCCAAAGGAACAGGGGTTGGCTACACCTTC. Its protein is CAAKGTGVGYTF.

The chain couples TRBV19 to TRBJ2-5; the D gene is possibly TRBD2 (6 bases). CDR3 length equals 16 residues. The germline V and J ends were trimmed by 3 bases and 7 bases, with 21 bases remaining between them. CDR1 LNHDA and CDR2 SQIVND come from the germline V gene (reference sequence). The CDR3 reads CASSMEEGYSRRTQYF. DNA for the CDR3: TGTGCCAGTAGTATGGAGGAGGGCTACTCAAGACGGACCCAGTACTTC.